The entry below describes one T cell receptor (beta chain). Trimming left V 0 bases short and J 8 bases short, with 13 bases between. Germline V gives CDR1 LNHDA, CDR2 SQIVND (reference sequence). The CDR3 has 15 amino acids. Those enrolled in Seattle joined during active infection and were followed longitudinally afterward. As originally analysed: Using reference gene primer amplification, nucleated cell counts were estimated. The table came from immunoSEQ multiplex PCR; TCRdb's copy has only in-frame clones and leaves some out. V and J calls and clone size are those listed in that table; D and trimming were worked out from the DNA. The data contain around 260,000 clones, 80% to 95% of them singletons. This specimen belongs to a study of blood T cell repertoires in COVID-19. Study at large: From the United States, Italy and Spain came samples of acute and convalescent COVID-19.

This TCR derives from a young woman with COVID-19, enrolled during active disease. Specimen: peripheral blood. The chain combines TRBV19 with TRBJ1-4, with D unresolved. The CDR3 region is CASSIERKPSEKLFF. CDR3 sequence (DNA): TGTGCCAGTAGTATAGAGCGGAAGCCCTCCGAAAAACTGTTTTTT.